The entry below describes one T cell receptor beta chain. Clinical history as reported by participants underpinned cohort assignment. Cohort 3 donors were reported recovered after two negative PCRs, clearance, or symptom resolution. These data originate in a study of blood T cell repertoires in COVID-19. Trimming removed 3 bases from V and 8 bases from J, with 8 bases in between. Germline V gene sequence: CDR1 DFQATT, CDR2 SNEGSKA (reference sequence). This CDR3 is built from 11 residues. Repertoires were generated with immunoSEQ multiplex PCR, while TCRdb's copy carries only in-frame clones and drops some. This table has approximately 270,000 clones, 70% to 90% appearing once.

This TCR came from a young woman who had recovered from COVID-19. The sequenced material came from PBMCs or T cells enriched from blood (not recorded which). The V and J genes are TRBV20-1 and TRBJ2-1; D gene unclear. The CDR3 protein is CSARESHEQFF. The CDR3 DNA follows: TGCAGTGCTAGGGAGTCACATGAGCAGTTCTTC.